Here is one TCR beta chain with its context. The data were obtained in a study of blood T cell repertoires in COVID-19. The assay was immunoSEQ multiplex PCR, and TCRdb's table has in-frame clones only and misses some. Of about 200,000 clones listed, 70% to 90% are singletons. The CDR3 runs 17 residues. The V segment lost 4 bases and the J segment 0 bases; nucleotides outside the gene matches: 9. Germline-derived CDR1 and CDR2 are MNHNS and SASEGT. Material: peripheral blood. The chain joins TRBV6-1 to TRBJ1-5, with 7 bases fitting TRBD1. The clonotype comes from an elderly man with acute or convalescent COVID-19. CDR3 region: CASSGFEGALSNQPQHF. The CDR3 region has the DNA TGTGCCAGCAGTGGTTTCGAGGGGGCGCTTAGCAATCAGCCCCAGCATTTT.